Each of the 15 T cell receptor beta chains below was sequenced from the same sample in a study of T-cell reconstitution after alpha-beta-depleted transplantation in children. Unique molecular identifiers tagged the TCRbeta library. TCRdb reprocessed the PCR reads with MiXCR, giving one entry per CDR3 protein. The repertoire holds 190,000 or so distinct CDR3 sequences, approximately 6.8% seen once, with 3% to 3.5% in the top ten. The sample consisted of PBMCs from the stem cell graft donor, taken from the stem cell graft. The origin of the receptors is a human donor who donated a stem cell graft to a child with Wiskott-Aldrich syndrome.

This clonotype occurred many times. V and J are TRBV11-2 and TRBJ2-2; tentatively, D is TRBD1 (6 bases). The CDR3 totals 17 residues. Deletions cut 5 bases from V and 1 base from J, with 17 bases between. The V gene's germline CDR1 is SGHAT and CDR2 FQNNGV. The DNA of the CDR3 is TGTGCCAGCAGCCGTACCCTTGGGGGCTTGAACACCGGGGAGCTGTTTTTT. It yields the protein CASSRTLGGLNTGELFF.

This clonotype was seen many times. V usage is TRBV6-5 and J usage is TRBJ1-4; 7 bases line up with TRBD1. V dropped 0 bases and J dropped 0; count of bases not matched to a gene: 4. The CDR3 runs to 17 residues. The germline CDR1 and CDR2 sequences are MNHEY and SVGAGI. Here the CDR3 reads CASSYSYGTATNEKLFF. For the CDR3, the DNA is TGTGCCAGCAGTTACTCGTACGGGACAGCAACTAATGAAAAACTGTTTTTT.

The chain is built from TRBV5-1 and TRBJ2-3; 8 nucleotides match TRBD1. The V gene end was trimmed by 2 bases and the J gene end by 0 bases; junction bases not matched to a gene: 5. The CDR3 covers 16 residues. The germline V gene encodes CDR1 SGHRS and CDR2 YFSETQ. The chain's CDR3 is CASSFDRGSSTDTQYF. CDR3 nucleotides: TGCGCCAGCAGCTTTGACAGGGGCTCTAGCACAGATACGCAGTATTTT.

As to this clonotype: Given a much more abundant clone one base away, this may be a read error. J is TRBJ2-3 and V is TRBV4-1; the match to TRBD2 covers 7 bases. Germline CDR1 and CDR2: MGHRA and YSYEKL. The CDR3 is 20 residues long. The CDR3 coding sequence is TGCGACAGCAGCCAAGAATCCGCCGGGATGGCGGGAGATGAGGCAGATACGCAGTATTTT. Protein product: CDSSQESAGMAGDEADTQYF.

This clonotype was found many times. The V call is TRBV3-1, the J call TRBJ1-2; 8 bases are a match to TRBD1. V was clipped by 5 bases and J by 2 bases; unmatched bases: 13. Germline assignment: CDR1 LGHDT and CDR2 YNNKEL (reference sequence). The CDR3 covers 17 residues. In DNA, the CDR3 is TGTGCCAGCAGCGACAGAGGAGACAGGGGAAGAAACTATGGCTACACCTTC. Encoded protein: CASSDRGDRGRNYGYTF.

The chain uses TRBV10-3 and TRBJ2-6; D unresolved. Germline CDR1 reads ENHRY; CDR2 reads SYGVKD. The CDR3 is 14 amino acids. The V end was cut by 8 bases, the J end by 0 bases, with 8 bases between. The CDR3 DNA reads TGTGCCATCGGGGTCGGCTCTGGGGCCAACGTCCTGACTTTC. Amino acids: CAIGVGSGANVLTF.

This clonotype has more than one count but fewer than ten. This chain links TRBV12-3 or TRBV12-4 with TRBJ1-5, with 9 bases aligning to TRBD1. The ends lost 7 bases at V and 5 bases at J; junction bases unmatched: 6. The CDR3 is 14 amino acids. The CDR3 nucleotides are TGTGCCAGCACTACAGGGGGCGCGTATCAGCCCCAGCATTTT. Amino acid sequence: CASTTGGAYQPQHF.

To note about this clonotype: Relative to the germline gene, one junction end is altered; a read error may explain this. This CDR3 is CAGSPGTVNYGYTF. As DNA, the CDR3 is TGTGCCGGCAGCCCCGGGACAGTTAACTATGGCTACACCTTC. The gene calls are TRBV5-5 and TRBJ1-2, with TRBD1 identical over 7 bases. Germline CDR1 is SGHKS and CDR2 is YYEKEE (reference sequence). CDR3 length: 14 amino acids.

This clonotype came up many times. This sequence joins TRBV29-1 and TRBJ1-1, with D possibly being TRBD1 (6 bases). The CDR3 is 12 residues long. Germline V gene lookup returns CDR1 SQVTM and CDR2 ANQGSEA. Between the trimmed V and J ends, which lost 7 bases and 5 bases, there was a span of 14 bases. CDR3 DNA sequence: TGCAGCGGGCACGACAGGAAAACTGAAGCTTTCTTT. This codes for CSGHDRKTEAFF.

The genes are TRBV2 and TRBJ2-2; 8 bases are shared with TRBD1. V was pared by 4 bases and J by 6 bases, with 1 base of the junction left unmatched. The germline gives CDR1 SNHLY, CDR2 FYNNEI. The CDR3 sequence is 13 residues long. The CDR3: CASSVTGAGELFF. CDR3 bases: TGTGCCAGCAGTGTGACAGGGGCCGGGGAGCTGTTTTTT.

This clonotype occurred many times. The chain is built from TRBV29-1 and TRBJ2-7, with D perhaps matching TRBD1 (5 bases). The CDR3 totals 12 residues. Trimming removed 4 bases from V and 1 base from J, with 8 bases in between. The V gene's germline CDR1 is SQVTM and CDR2 ANQGSEA. CDR3 in amino acids: CSVVWTSYEQYF. Written as DNA, the CDR3 is TGCAGCGTTGTATGGACATCCTACGAGCAGTACTTC.

This clonotype came up many times. The chain joins TRBV20-1 to TRBJ2-1, with D possibly matching TRBD1 (6 bases). Looked up from germline, CDR1 is DFQATT and CDR2 is SNEGSKA (reference sequence). Trimming shortened V by 5 bases and J by 0 bases, and 14 bases separated the two germline ends. The length of the CDR3 is 15 residues. This chain's CDR3 is CSARKGESSYNEQFF. DNA for the CDR3: TGCAGTGCTCGCAAGGGGGAGAGCTCCTACAATGAGCAGTTCTTC.

On this clonotype: Since the CDR3 does not end with the conserved phenylalanine or tryptophan, this likely comes from a read error. CDR3 sequence (DNA): TGCGCCAGCAGCTCCCAGGGGTCCCCCGGGGAGCTGTTTTCT. This translates into CASSSQGSPGELFS. The V call is TRBV5-1, the J call TRBJ2-2; D is possibly TRBD1 (6 bases). V lost 3 bases and J 6 bases, leaving 12 bases between the germline ends. This CDR3 has 14 amino acids. Germline lookup yields CDR1 SGHRS and CDR2 YFSETQ.

This clonotype has at least ten counts. The genes are TRBV5-1 and TRBJ1-1; the match to TRBD1 covers 8 bases. The CDR3 spans 14 residues. The germline CDR1 and CDR2 sequences are SGHRS and YFSETQ. With 3 bases clipped from V and 2 bases from J, the junction kept 3 bases outside the gene matches. CDR3 sequence (DNA): TGCGCCAGCAGCTCGGGACAGGCAAACACTGAAGCTTTCTTT. Translated, it gives CASSSGQANTEAFF.

This clonotype was seen ten or more times. The chain combines TRBV24-1 with TRBJ2-2; D unclear. Per the germline V gene, CDR1 is KGHDR and CDR2 is SFDVKD. Trimming pared 3 bases from V and 3 bases from J, leaving 13 bases between. The CDR3 is 16 residues long. CDR3 DNA: TGTGCCACCAGTGATAGGCGACGCCCTGACACCGGGGAGCTGTTTTTT. Translation gives CATSDRRRPDTGELFF.